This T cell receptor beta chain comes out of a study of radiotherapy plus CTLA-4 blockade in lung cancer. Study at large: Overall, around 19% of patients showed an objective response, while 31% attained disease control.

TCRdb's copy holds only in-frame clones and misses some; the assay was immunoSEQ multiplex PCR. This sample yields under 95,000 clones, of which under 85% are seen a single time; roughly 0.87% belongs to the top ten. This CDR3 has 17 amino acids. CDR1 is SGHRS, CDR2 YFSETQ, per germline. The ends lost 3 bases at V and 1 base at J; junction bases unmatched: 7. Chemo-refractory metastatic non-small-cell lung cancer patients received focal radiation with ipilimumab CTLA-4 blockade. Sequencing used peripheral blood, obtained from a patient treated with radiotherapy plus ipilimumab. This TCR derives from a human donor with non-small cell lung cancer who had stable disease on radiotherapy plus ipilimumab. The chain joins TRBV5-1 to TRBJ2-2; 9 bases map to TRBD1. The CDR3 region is CASSWGDRAVNTGELFF. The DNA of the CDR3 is TGCGCCAGCAGCTGGGGGGACAGGGCCGTGAACACCGGGGAGCTGTTTTTT.